This entry lists 10 T cell receptor beta chains sequenced from one sample in a study of OX40 agonist ivuxolimab in advanced cancers. Library construction relied on the immunoSEQ multiplex PCR assay. This immuneACCESS table, as held by TCRdb, lists in-frame sequences with V and J called but not all clones. Of the missing ones, under half trace to an unresolved V gene in checked studies; the others have no known cause. The sample contains about 25,000 clones, roughly three quarters of them found a single time. The ten largest clones capture over 1.1% of the sample. Sequences were derived from CD4+ or CD8+ T cells sorted from blood, sampled in a trial of the OX40 agonist ivuxolimab. The source is an adult with an advanced solid tumor such as melanoma, head and neck, liver or kidney cancer.

This clone was picked up a small number of times. This sample also contains other DNA sequences that code for the same CDR3. V is TRBV9 and J is TRBJ2-2, with 14 bases lining up with TRBD2. From germline, CDR1 is SGDLS and CDR2 YYNGEE. The CDR3 is made up of 18 amino acids. V dropped 4 bases and J dropped 4; count of bases not matched to a gene: 9. The CDR3 sequence: CASSLGLAGGRPTGELFF. In nucleotides, the CDR3 is TGTGCCAGCAGCCTCGGACTAGCGGGGGGTCGTCCCACCGGGGAGCTGTTTTTT.

This clone was found once. This chain joins TRBV6-5 and TRBJ2-7; D is ambiguous. The germline V gene encodes CDR1 MNHEY and CDR2 SVGAGI. CDR3 length equals 16 residues. V lost 2 bases and J lost 0, with 14 bases in between. The CDR3 sequence is CASSYDARLSSYEQYF. The CDR3 DNA sequence: TGTGCCAGCAGTTACGATGCCCGCTTAAGCTCCTACGAGCAGTACTTC.

This rearrangement joins TRBV7-2 to TRBJ1-2; D ambiguous. Germline V gene sequence: CDR1 SGHTA, CDR2 FQGNSA. The CDR3 is made up of 13 amino acids. Trimming cost V 5 bases and J 4 bases, with 11 bases left between them. The CDR3 reads CASSPLRSYGYTF. CDR3 bases: TGTGCCAGCAGCCCCCTACGCAGCTATGGCTACACCTTC.

The CDR3 region has the DNA TGTGCCAGCAGTTCCGGGACAGGGAGGGCTGAAGCTTTCTTT. This gives the protein CASSSGTGRAEAFF. The rearrangement links TRBV28 to TRBJ1-1, with TRBD1 identical over 9 bases. Per germline, CDR1 MDHEN and CDR2 SYDVKM. CDR3 length: 14 amino acids. The J segment lost 6 bases and the V segment lost 4 bases, leaving 6 bases of the junction unmatched.

This chain joins TRBV6-6 and TRBJ1-2; no reliable D call. V was pared by 2 bases and J by 4 bases, with 14 bases between. The germline V gene encodes CDR1 MNHNY and CDR2 SVGAGI (reference sequence). The CDR3 extends over 15 amino acids. CDR3 residues: CASSYPDVEAYGYTF. CDR3 DNA sequence: TGTGCCAGCAGTTACCCCGACGTCGAGGCCTATGGCTACACCTTC.

The chain has TRBV5-6 and TRBJ2-5, with TRBD1 identical over 7 bases. Germline CDR1 is SGHDT and CDR2 is YYEEEE. Unmatched junction bases numbered 14, after V lost 4 bases and J lost 2 bases. This CDR3 comprises 17 residues. The chain's CDR3 is CASSIRLTGAGQETQYF. CDR3 nucleotides: TGTGCCAGCAGCATACGCTTAACAGGGGCCGGACAAGAGACCCAGTACTTC.

The V and J genes are TRBV19 and TRBJ1-3, with D possibly matching TRBD1 (6 bases). CDR1 and CDR2 from the germline V gene are LNHDA and SQIVND (reference sequence). This CDR3 region has 17 residues. Trimming stripped 3 bases from V and 0 bases from J, with 15 bases between. The CDR3 here is CASSIRTDYPSGNTIYF. Here the CDR3 DNA reads TGTGCCAGTAGTATCCGGACAGACTACCCCTCTGGAAACACCATATATTTT.

This clone was seen a handful of times. The chain carries TRBV5-1 and TRBJ2-1; TRBD2 matches at 13 bases. In germline, CDR1 is SGHRS, CDR2 YFSETQ. V shed 3 bases and J 0 bases; nucleotides not matched to a gene: 3. The CDR3 has 17 residues. DNA of the CDR3: TGCGCCAGCAGCTATGGACTAGCGGGAGACTCCTACAATGAGCAGTTCTTC. Translating it yields CASSYGLAGDSYNEQFF.

This clone was seen once. The chain combines TRBV6-1 with TRBJ2-4, with 7 bases matching TRBD1. Trimming at V came to 5 bases and at J to 8 bases, leaving 12 bases not matched to a gene. Germline V gene sequence: CDR1 MNHNS, CDR2 SASEGT. The CDR3 is made up of 15 amino acids. The CDR3 DNA is TGTGCCAGCAGTCCTTTAGAGACAGGGAGAGACATTCAGTACTTC. As protein: CASSPLETGRDIQYF.

V usage is TRBV6-1 and J usage is TRBJ2-5; D unresolved. The end of the DNA aligns better with TRBJ2-7, so the J call may be wrong. CDR3 length equals 15 residues. Germline lookup yields CDR1 MNHNS and CDR2 SASEGT. The CDR3 DNA reads as TGTGCCAGCAGTGAAGGAGGCTTACCCCACTACGAGCAGTACTTC. This encodes CASSEGGLPHYEQYF.